The next 14 T cell receptor beta chains were all read from a single sample in a study of cytomegalovirus exposure and HLA in healthy donors. The method was immunoSEQ multiplex PCR; TCRdb's version includes in-frame clones alone and lacks a portion of them. This sample has about 150,000 clones, with 86% found just once. Material: PBMCs. These receptor sequences come from a man between 18 and 29 years old in good health and CMV-seropositive.

CDR3 DNA sequence: TGTGCCAGCAGGGCGACAGGCGAAGCTAACTATGGCTACACCTTC. The encoded protein is CASRATGEANYGYTF. The chain has TRBV5-8 and TRBJ1-2; perhaps TRBD1 as D (6 bases). The CDR3 length is 15 residues. Trimming removed 5 bases from V and 0 bases from J, with 14 bases in between. From germline, CDR1 is SGHTS and CDR2 YDEGEE.

The rearrangement joins TRBV6-4 to TRBJ2-1; 7 bases agree with TRBD2. This CDR3 has 15 residues. V was clipped by 2 bases and J by 2 bases; unmatched bases: 3. CDR1 and CDR2 (germline): MRHNA, SNTAGT. CDR3 sequence reads: CASSDVAGPYNEQFF. In DNA, the CDR3 is TGTGCCAGCAGTGACGTAGCGGGCCCCTACAATGAGCAGTTCTTC.

The chain has TRBV4-1 and TRBJ1-6; the match to TRBD1 covers 7 bases. The CDR3 runs to 16 residues. V dropped 0 bases and J dropped 9; count of bases not matched to a gene: 8. Germline V gene data show CDR1 as MGHRA and CDR2 as YSYEKL. CDR3 in amino acids: CASSQDPRGTSSPLHF. CDR3 coding DNA: TGCGCCAGCAGCCAAGATCCCAGGGGGACTAGTTCACCCCTCCACTTT.

This clone turned up a few times. The chain recombines TRBV20-1 with TRBJ1-1; possibly TRBD1 for D (5 bases). V was pared by 6 bases and J by 5 bases, with 10 bases between. Germline V gene sequence: CDR1 DFQATT, CDR2 SNEGSKA (reference sequence). The CDR3 is 11 amino acids. In DNA form, the CDR3 reads TGCAGTGCCGGGGGTCGGACTGAAGCTTTCTTT. The encoded protein is CSAGGRTEAFF.

The chain recombines TRBV18 with TRBJ1-6, with a tentative D call TRBD1 (5 bases). CDR3 length: 14 amino acids. In germline, CDR1 is KGHSH, CDR2 LQKENI. V was trimmed by 1 base and J by 6 bases, leaving 7 bases between them. The CDR3, as DNA: TGTGCCAGCTCACCACGGCAGGGTAATTCACCCCTCCACTTT. It is translated as CASSPRQGNSPLHF. Using reference TRBV18 and TRBJ1-6 for the parts outside the CDR3, the full variable domain is NAGVMQNPRHLVRRRGQEARLRCSPMKGHSHVYWYRQLPEEGLKFMVYLQKENIIDESGMPKERFSAEFPKEGPSILRIQQVVRGDSAAYFCASSPRQGNSPLHFGNGTRLTVT.

The rearrangement links TRBV6-5 to TRBJ1-3, with TRBD1 as a possible D gene (6 bases). The germline V gene has CDR1 MNHEY and CDR2 SVGAGI. With 5 bases removed from V and 4 bases from J, the gap between germline ends came to 12 bases. The length of the CDR3 is 14 residues. DNA for the CDR3: TGTGCCAGCAGTCCAGGGACAACAGGAAACACCATATATTTT. Its translation is CASSPGTTGNTIYF.

This rearrangement joins TRBV5-1 to TRBJ1-2, with D possibly being TRBD1 (6 bases). Trimming cost V 3 bases and J 2 bases, with 8 bases left between them. The germline V gene encodes CDR1 SGHRS and CDR2 YFSETQ. The CDR3 covers 13 residues. CDR3 residues: CASSYDRNYGYTF. The CDR3 DNA reads TGCGCCAGCAGCTATGACAGGAACTATGGCTACACCTTC.

Note on this clone: The junction shows a germline mismatch at one end, possibly a read error. This sequence joins TRBV7-8 and TRBJ2-5; the D gene is possibly TRBD2 (6 bases). The CDR3 extends over 15 amino acids. Germline CDR1 reads SGHVS; CDR2 reads FQNEAQ. The chain's CDR3 is CASSGGGPGQGTQYF. CDR3 bases: TGTGCCAGCAGCGGTGGAGGGCCCGGTCAAGGGACCCAGTACTTC.

The chain links TRBV12-5 to TRBJ2-7; 8 nucleotides match TRBD2. V shed 7 bases and J 0 bases; nucleotides not matched to a gene: 8. Germline V gives CDR1 LGHNT, CDR2 FRNRAP. CDR3 length equals 15 residues. CDR3 residues: CASVPERGPSYEQYF. CDR3 bases: TGTGCTAGTGTTCCCGAGCGGGGGCCCTCCTACGAGCAGTACTTC.

The chain recombines TRBV2 with TRBJ2-5; 9 nucleotides align to TRBD2. After removal of 2 bases from V and 1 base from J, the junction contained 11 bases not matched to a gene. The CDR3 contains 18 residues. In germline, CDR1 is SNHLY, CDR2 FYNNEI. The CDR3: CASSEPSGVIKFQETQYF. The CDR3, as DNA: TGTGCCAGCAGTGAACCTAGCGGGGTTATCAAGTTCCAAGAGACCCAGTACTTC.

There are a few counts of this clone. The genes are TRBV4-1 and TRBJ2-7; 7 nucleotides match TRBD2. V shed 4 bases and J 3 bases; nucleotides not matched to a gene: 9. The CDR3 sequence is 15 residues long. CDR1 and CDR2 (germline): MGHRA, YSYEKL. The chain's CDR3 is CASSRGGQGGYEQYF. The CDR3 nucleotides read TGCGCCAGCAGCCGGGGAGGGCAGGGAGGCTACGAGCAGTACTTC.

The rearrangement joins TRBV11-1 to TRBJ2-5; D is possibly TRBD1 (6 bases). Germline V lookup: CDR1 SGHAT, CDR2 FQDESV (reference sequence). V lost 2 bases to trimming and J lost 5 bases, with 9 bases between them. The CDR3 runs to 13 residues. In nucleotides, the CDR3 is TGTGCCAGCAGCTTACACAGGGATGAGACCCAGTACTTC. Translated, it gives CASSLHRDETQYF.

This clone was seen a single time. The V and J genes are TRBV5-1 and TRBJ1-2; 7 bases line up with TRBD1. V was pared by 6 bases and J by 2 bases, with 28 bases of the junction left unmatched. CDR3 length: 21 amino acids. Germline-derived CDR1 and CDR2 are SGHRS and YFSETQ. CDR3 loop: CASKKPGTAIVRGKQNYGYTF. In DNA form, the CDR3 reads TGCGCCAGCAAGAAACCCGGGACAGCGATTGTAAGGGGGAAACAGAACTATGGCTACACCTTC.

This clone was observed a single time. The DNA for the CDR3 is TGTGCCAGCAGCAAATTCCGGGGTCGAGGGCAGTACTTC. It specifies CASSKFRGRGQYF. The chain employs TRBV21-1 and TRBJ2-7; the D call TRBD2 from the table was never checked on the DNA. TRBV21-1 counts as a pseudogene. The CDR3 totals 13 residues.